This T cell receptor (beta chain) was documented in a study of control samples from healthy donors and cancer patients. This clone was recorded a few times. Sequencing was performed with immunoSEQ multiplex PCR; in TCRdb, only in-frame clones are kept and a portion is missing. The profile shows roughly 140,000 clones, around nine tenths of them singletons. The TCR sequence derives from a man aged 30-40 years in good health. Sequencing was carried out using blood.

CDR3 bases: TGTGCCAGTAGTTTAATAGGTGGGTCTGGGGCCAACGTCCTGACTTTC. Protein: CASSLIGGSGANVLTF. The chain couples TRBV19 to TRBJ2-6; D unresolved. Germline CDR1 and CDR2: LNHDA and SQIVND (reference sequence). The CDR3 contains 16 residues. V shed 5 bases and J shed 1 base, with 12 bases lying between them.